This T cell receptor beta chain was documented in a study of T cell responses to AZD1222 COVID-19 vaccine. As regards this clone: Its antigen is not known.

The CDR3 runs to 12 residues. The V gene end was trimmed by 4 bases and the J gene end by 2 bases; junction bases not matched to a gene: 0. Germline V CDR1 and CDR2: SQVTM, ANQGSEA. Measured with immunoSEQ multiplex PCR; TCRdb has only the in-frame clones, and not every one. The data contain approximately 150,000 clones, 92% of them singletons. Study-level points and caveats: Repertoires were obtained solely post-peak T cell response. CD4 TCRs associated with vaccination spanned spike, dominating at 160-218 and 743-854.

The chain combines TRBV29-1 with TRBJ2-7; TRBD1 matches at 9 bases. This receptor was identified in an adult in good health. Here the sequenced sample was peripheral blood, taken on day 0 of MenACWY control vaccination. CDR3 loop: CSVGQGAYEQYF. DNA for the CDR3: TGCAGCGTTGGACAGGGGGCCTACGAGCAGTACTTC.